The table lists the clone carrying this TCR beta chain with a few counts. Hyperthyroidism, newly diagnosed and lasting under 2 months, affected patients aged 18 to 65. Patients with uncontrolled infections, other autoimmune diseases, pregnancy or lactation were excluded. The PBMCs were taken from around 9.1 ml of fresh peripheral blood. The junction had 4 bases not matched to a gene; V was cut back by 4 bases and J by 7 bases. Germline CDR1 SGHRS, CDR2 YFSETQ. This CDR3 spans 12 amino acids. The sample belongs to a study of T cells in Graves' hyperthyroidism and ophthalmopathy. The investigators amplified TCR beta CDR3 regions from RNA transcripts. In the first-round RT-PCR of the TCR CDR3, the HTBI primer set was used. TCRdb independently ran MiXCR on the multiplex PCR reads; one entry per CDR3 protein. The sample has around 25,000 distinct CDR3 sequences, around 54% seen once.

The sample consisted of blood. The chain employs TRBV5-1 and TRBJ2-7; the match to TRBD1 covers 8 bases. The receptor's source is a woman in her 40s with Graves' hyperthyroidism that later progressed to Graves' ophthalmopathy. This CDR3 reads CASSIGQGEQYF. CDR3 sequence (DNA): TGCGCCAGCAGCATAGGACAGGGAGAGCAGTACTTC.